This entry lists 10 T cell receptor beta chains sequenced from one sample in a study of T cell changes during pregnancy in multiple sclerosis. Repertoires were generated with immunoSEQ multiplex PCR, while TCRdb's copy carries only in-frame clones and drops some. Counted here are tens of thousands of clones, about 93% occurring once; the ten biggest clones make up 0.37%. This material consisted of CD4+ T cells from peripheral blood mononuclear cells, taken after pregnancy. These receptors originate from a female donor in good health, enrolled as a control in a pregnancy study.

This clone showed up just a few times. J is TRBJ1-1 and V is TRBV19; the D gene is possibly TRBD1 (6 bases). The V gene's germline CDR1 is LNHDA and CDR2 SQIVND (reference sequence). Trimming took 5 bases from V and 7 from J, leaving 14 bases between them. The CDR3 has 13 residues. In DNA, the CDR3 is TGTGCCAGTAGTTTGCTACAGGGTGGTGAAGCTTTCTTT. As protein: CASSLLQGGEAFF.

The chain recombines TRBV7-2 with TRBJ2-7; 12 nucleotides line up with TRBD2. J gave up 7 bases and V 4 bases, and 5 bases lay outside the gene matches. CDR3 length equals 14 residues. The germline gives CDR1 SGHTA, CDR2 FQGNSA. In DNA, the CDR3 is TGTGCCAGCAGCTCTAGCGGGGGGGCGGGTGAGCAGTACTTC. This sequence encodes CASSSSGGAGEQYF.

This chain links TRBV10-3 with TRBJ1-2; no reliable D call. Trimming pared 0 bases from V and 2 bases from J, leaving 16 bases between. The CDR3 consists of 17 residues. Germline V gene data show CDR1 as ENHRY and CDR2 as SYGVKD. CDR3 DNA sequence: TGTGCCATCAGTGAGTCGCCGAGGGCGGCCACGAACTATGGCTACACCTTC. Its translation: CAISESPRAATNYGYTF.

The chain combines TRBV19 with TRBJ1-1; 7 bases agree with TRBD1. This CDR3 is built from 14 residues. The J segment lost 1 base and the V segment lost 7 bases, leaving 6 bases of the junction unmatched. CDR1 LNHDA and CDR2 SQIVND come from the germline V gene (reference sequence). CDR3 nucleotide sequence: TGTGCCAGTACCCCGGGACAGACGAACACTGAAGCTTTCTTT. Amino acid sequence: CASTPGQTNTEAFF.

The chain carries TRBV19 and TRBJ2-1; the D gene is possibly TRBD2 (6 bases). Trimming cost V 7 bases and J 9 bases, with 16 bases left between them. The CDR3 extends over 13 amino acids. Germline V CDR1 and CDR2: LNHDA, SQIVND (reference sequence). CDR3 protein: CASTIGGIGEQFF. The CDR3 DNA reads TGTGCCAGTACCATTGGAGGGATCGGTGAGCAGTTCTTC.

The genes are TRBV5-6 and TRBJ2-1; 9 bases agree with TRBD1. The J segment lost 8 bases and the V segment lost 4 bases, leaving 10 bases of the junction unmatched. The CDR3 consists of 15 residues. Germline lookup yields CDR1 SGHDT and CDR2 YYEEEE. The CDR3 bases are TGTGCCAGCAGCCCACCGGGACAGGGTCTCCATGAGCAGTTCTTC. Protein: CASSPPGQGLHEQFF.

The chain links TRBV27 to TRBJ1-5, with a tentative D call TRBD1 (6 bases). Between the trimmed V and J ends, which lost 8 bases and 0 bases, there was a span of 20 bases. CDR1 is MNHEY and CDR2 is SMNVEV in the germline V gene (reference sequence). The CDR3 consists of 17 residues. The CDR3 is CASLVKGGGNSNQPQHF. The CDR3 DNA sequence: TGTGCCAGCCTGGTAAAGGGGGGGGGAAATAGCAATCAGCCCCAGCATTTT.

The CDR3 DNA follows: TGTGCCAGCTCACTCGGGCGGGGCAGTAGCAATCAGCCCCAGCATTTT. It is translated as CASSLGRGSSNQPQHF. V gene TRBV18 combines with J gene TRBJ1-5; TRBD1 might be the D (5 bases). Germline lookup yields CDR1 KGHSH and CDR2 LQKENI. The CDR3 has 16 residues. Trimming took 4 bases from V and 0 from J, leaving 13 bases between them.

The chain is built from TRBV7-2 and TRBJ2-2; no definite D call. The CDR3 has 12 residues. V shed 9 bases and J shed 5 bases, with 10 bases lying between them. Germline lookup yields CDR1 SGHTA and CDR2 FQGNSA. The CDR3 coding sequence is TGTGCCAGTCGTTCCTATACCGGGGAGCTGTTTTTT. Encoded protein: CASRSYTGELFF.

The chain combines TRBV28 with TRBJ2-2; D gene uncertain. Looked up from germline, CDR1 is MDHEN and CDR2 is SYDVKM. The CDR3 has 14 residues. Between the trimmed V and J ends, which lost 2 bases and 3 bases, there was a span of 7 bases. The DNA for the CDR3 is TGTGCCAGCAGTTTAGGCTCTTACACCGGGGAGCTGTTTTTT. Residues: CASSLGSYTGELFF.